The sequence of this TCR beta chain was determined in a study of shared clonotypes between healthy human individuals. The authors split each subset's genomic DNA evenly across several immunoSEQ plates. TCRdb's copy holds only in-frame clones and misses some; the assay was immunoSEQ multiplex PCR. The sample holds about 2,200,000 clones, around 93% seen once. Details on this clone: The same CDR3 is also encoded by other DNA sequences in this sample.

The CDR3 spans 15 residues. Germline values: CDR1 MNHEY, CDR2 SMNVEV (reference sequence). The ends were cut back, 5 bases at V and 0 bases at J, with 11 bases in the middle. Selected positively for CCR7 and CD45RO-negative, naive CD8 cells excluded terminally differentiated effector memory CD45RA+ cells. The rearrangement links TRBV27 to TRBJ2-1, with D unclear. This clonotype was sampled from a man aged 18 to 30 in good health. Some clones in this sample may be carry-over from other donors' samples. Sequenced: naive CD8+ T cells from PBMCs. The CDR3: CASSPGRSSYNEQFF. The CDR3 DNA reads as TGTGCCAGCAGTCCGGGCCGGAGCTCCTACAATGAGCAGTTCTTC.